This T cell receptor (beta chain) was obtained from a study of graft-versus-host responses after intestinal transplantation. In the study overall: Transplant recipients had multivisceral, liver-intestinal, or isolated intestinal grafts. Following induction with anti-thymocyte globulin, all recipients were given tacrolimus and steroids for about three years.

Overall study results and limits: Within allografts, high graft-versus-host to host-versus-graft clonal ratios were seen among patients with graft-donor T cell macrochimerism. Some GvH clones were seen earlier in gut or blood, suggesting intestinal origin.

Repertoires were generated with immunoSEQ multiplex PCR, while TCRdb's copy carries only in-frame clones and drops some. The sample yields roughly 40,000 clones, 91% seen once. Notes on this clone: Antigen specificity is unknown.

Germline CDR1 SGHRS, CDR2 YFSETQ. J gave up 2 bases and V 4 bases, and 5 bases lay outside the gene matches. The CDR3 has 15 residues. The specimen comprised PBMCs, sampled about 330 days after intestinal transplant. The TCR was taken from a human patient who received an intestinal transplant, so some T cells may come from the graft donor. The V gene is TRBV5-1, the J gene TRBJ2-2; 7 bases align to TRBD1. CDR3 nucleotides: TGCGCCAGCAGCACCGGGACAGTCAACACCGGGGAGCTGTTTTTT. Encoded protein: CASSTGTVNTGELFF.